This T cell receptor (beta chain) stems from a study of shared clonotypes between healthy human individuals. The study, taken as a whole, reports: Roughly 5% of naive CD4 clonotypes were common to four donors. Large sequencing depth failed to make sorted-subset sequencing complete, rarefaction showed.

What CD8 memory combined were CD45RO+ cells and CCR7-negative CD45RA+ TemRA cells. This CDR3 is 16 amino acids long. Germline CDR1 SEHNR, CDR2 FQNEAQ (reference sequence). V lost 2 bases to trimming and J lost 9 bases, with 20 bases between them. Of note for this clone: Its specificity is unknown.

The protocol was immunoSEQ multiplex PCR, while the TCRdb copy is restricted to in-frame clones and leaves out a portion. The sample has under 150,000 clones; around 66% are singletons. The sample was memory CD8+ T cells sorted from blood. This sample's subset: CD45RO+ cells pooled with CCR7-negative TemRA cells. This TCR derives from a woman aged 30 to 39 in good health. V and J are TRBV7-9 and TRBJ2-1, with no clear D. Here the CDR3 reads CASSLTRTQQAFEQFF. The CDR3 nucleotides are TGTGCCAGCAGCTTAACAAGGACCCAACAAGCTTTTGAGCAGTTCTTC.